These T cell receptor beta chains were read from a single sample in a study of PD-1 blockade in classical Hodgkin lymphoma. Sequenced by immunoSEQ multiplex PCR; TCRdb stores in-frame clones only, minus some. Among just under 20,000 clones listed, roughly 80% were seen once. Source: CD4+ T cells from blood, taken before the fourth cycle of nivolumab. The receptors here all came from a human donor with classical Hodgkin lymphoma. The CDR3 runs from the conserved cysteine through the conserved F or W. A D gene is named only where the DNA matches it firmly. Expanded clones are given a class, and other clones once, few, many or no size at all.

TRBV5-1,TRBJ2-3,NA,TRBD2,CASSLSGGDTQYF,TGCGCCAGCAGCTTGAGCGGGGGAGATACGCAGTATTTT
TRBV19,TRBJ2-6,NA,NA,CASSIRSGLSSGANVLTF,TGTGCCAGTAGTATCAGATCCGGACTGAGCTCTGGGGCCAACGTCCTGACTTTC
TRBV2,TRBJ1-1,few,TRBD1,CASKGESGTGRQAFF,TGTGCCAGCAAAGGCGAGTCGGGGACAGGGCGGCAAGCTTTCTTT
TRBV2,TRBJ2-1,NA,NA,CASSRPGGYNEQFF,TGTGCCAGCAGCCGTCCGGGCGGCTACAATGAGCAGTTCTTC
TRBV28,TRBJ1-5,NA,NA,CASMEDMLPNQPQHF,TGTGCCAGCATGGAAGACATGCTCCCGAATCAGCCCCAGCATTTT
TRBV6-1,TRBJ2-5,NA,TRBD2,CASSGTSAETQYF,TGTGCCAGCAGTGGGACTAGCGCTGAGACCCAGTACTTC
TRBV19,TRBJ1-1,NA,TRBD1,CASSKRGTGFPAEAFF,TGTGCCAGTAGTAAACGAGGGACAGGGTTTCCGGCTGAAGCTTTCTTT
TRBV6-6,TRBJ1-3,NA,TRBD1,CASSFRTGPSGNTIYF,TGTGCCAGCAGTTTCCGGACAGGCCCCTCTGGAAACACCATATATTTT
TRBV6-1,TRBJ1-5,NA,NA,CASSEVLRRTVALNQPQHF,TGTGCCAGCAGTGAAGTACTACGTCGGACAGTGGCCCTAAATCAGCCCCAGCATTTT
TRBV25-1,TRBJ2-1,NA,NA,CASSDAFGGYEQFF,TGTGCCAGCAGTGACGCTTTCGGGGGCTATGAGCAGTTCTTC
TRBV5-5,TRBJ2-3,NA,NA,CASGFMDTQYF,TGTGCCAGCGGGTTTATGGATACGCAGTATTTT
TRBV18,TRBJ1-2,NA,NA,CASSPRTSNYGYTF,TGTGCCAGCTCACCACGCACTTCTAACTATGGCTACACCTTC
TRBV18,TRBJ1-5,NA,NA,CASSPGYNQPQHF,TGTGCCAGCTCACCAGGGTACAATCAGCCCCAGCATTTT
TRBV6-1,TRBJ2-7,NA,TRBD2,CASGPSGRFYEQYF,TGTGCCAGCGGGCCTAGCGGGAGATTCTACGAGCAGTACTTC
TRBV5-1,TRBJ2-5,NA,NA,CASSEGPGRWTQYF,TGCGCCAGCAGCGAGGGACCCGGAAGATGGACCCAGTACTTC
TRBV12-2,TRBJ2-6,NA,NA,CASRASTQSRANVLTF,TGTGCAAGTCGCGCCTCCACACAAAGTCGGGCCAACGTCCTGACTTTC
TRBV6-1,TRBJ1-5,NA,TRBD1,CASSGGTGGIQPQHF,TGTGCCAGCAGTGGGGGGACAGGGGGTATTCAGCCCCAGCATTTT
TRBV10-3,TRBJ2-5,NA,TRBD1,CAIGSRGIETQYF,TGTGCCATCGGGTCCAGGGGGATAGAGACCCAGTACTTC
TRBV6-5,TRBJ1-2,NA,TRBD1,CASRSFRQGDGYTF,TGTGCCAGCAGGAGCTTCAGACAGGGGGATGGCTACACCTTC
TRBV7-2,TRBJ2-7,once,NA,CASSLAGQLYEQYF,TGTGCCAGCAGCTTGGCGGGACAGCTCTACGAGCAGTACTTC
TRBV6-1,TRBJ2-1,NA,NA,CASSEWGTPQFF,TGTGCCAGCAGTGAATGGGGGACACCGCAGTTCTTC
TRBV10-2,TRBJ2-1,NA,TRBD2,CASSTGTSGHREQFF,TGCGCCAGCAGTACCGGGACTAGCGGTCATCGAGAGCAGTTCTTC
TRBV19,TRBJ1-1,once,NA,CASSIRGATEAFF,TGTGCCAGTAGTATACGGGGGGCCACTGAAGCTTTCTTT
TRBV2,TRBJ1-5,few,NA,CASSPRPAWESQPQHF,TGTGCCAGCAGCCCCCGACCGGCCTGGGAGAGTCAGCCCCAGCATTTT
TRBV7-9,TRBJ2-1,NA,TRBD2,CASSSQREWGNEQFF,TGTGCCAGCAGCTCTCAGCGGGAGTGGGGCAATGAGCAGTTCTTC
TRBV6-1,TRBJ1-4,NA,NA,CATGPLDEKLFF,TGTGCCACCGGCCCACTGGATGAAAAACTGTTTTTT
TRBV28,TRBJ2-1,NA,TRBD2,CASSLEVSGSDEQFF,TGTGCCAGCAGTTTAGAGGTTAGCGGGAGTGATGAGCAGTTCTTC
TRBV6-1,TRBJ1-4,NA,TRBD1,CASSERRQGVREKLFF,TGTGCCAGCAGTGAGCGAAGACAGGGCGTTCGGGAAAAACTGTTTTTT
TRBV18,TRBJ1-5,NA,NA,CASSDSGASQPQHF,TGTGCCAGCTCAGATTCAGGGGCTAGCCAGCCCCAGCATTTT
TRBV5-6,TRBJ2-3,NA,TRBD1,CASSVGTGGTDTQYF,TGTGCCAGCAGCGTCGGGACAGGGGGGACAGATACGCAGTATTTT
TRBV6-1,TRBJ2-7,few,TRBD1,CASSKRTGPGQEQYF,TGTGCCAGCAGTAAGAGGACAGGGCCCGGTCAAGAGCAGTACTTC
TRBV29-1,TRBJ2-7,NA,NA,CSVVPALEGHEQYF,TGCAGCGTTGTCCCCGCCCTAGAGGGGCACGAGCAGTACTTC
TRBV5-1,TRBJ2-4,NA,TRBD1,CASSLGSRTGAYF,TGCGCCAGCAGCTTGGGCAGCCGGACAGGGGCGTACTTC
TRBV5-1,TRBJ2-5,NA,NA,CASSSLRSIQETQYF,TGCGCCAGCAGCTCGCTCCGGTCTATACAAGAGACCCAGTACTTC
TRBV10-3,TRBJ1-2,few,NA,CAISDSGNYGYTF,TGTGCCATCAGTGACAGCGGCAACTATGGCTACACCTTC